A single sample is the source of the 15 T cell receptor beta chains below, sequenced in a study of Ad26.COV2.S vaccination and SARS-CoV-2 variants. The protocol was immunoSEQ multiplex PCR, while the TCRdb copy is restricted to in-frame clones and leaves out a portion. Of 350,000 to 450,000 clones listed, over 80% are singletons. Stated treatment: some 20 received Ad26.COV2.S at low or high dose, single or two shots; 5 received placebo; per-sample allocation not given. The investigators took samples on day 63 after the first vaccine or placebo injection. This material consisted of peripheral blood, taken in a trial of Ad26.COV2.S vaccine versus placebo. These receptors were obtained from a person between 18 and 65 years old who received the Ad26.COV2.S COVID-19 vaccine or a placebo.

The rearrangement joins TRBV4-3 to TRBJ2-1; TRBD2 matches at 10 bases. Germline V gene data show CDR1 as LGHNA and CDR2 as YSLEER. CDR3 size: 17 residues. The trim removed 0 bases at V and 3 bases at J, leaving 5 bases unmatched. CDR3 residues: CASSQDSGGAFYNEQFF. The CDR3, as DNA: TGCGCCAGCAGCCAAGACAGCGGGGGGGCCTTCTACAATGAGCAGTTCTTC.

V gene TRBV6-6 combines with J gene TRBJ1-4; perhaps TRBD1 as D (5 bases). Per germline, CDR1 MNHNY and CDR2 SVGAGI (reference sequence). CDR3 length: 15 residues. V lost 6 bases and J 8 bases, leaving 19 bases between the germline ends. CDR3 protein: CASSPAPGLGEKLFF. The DNA of the CDR3 is TGTGCCAGCAGCCCAGCTCCAGGGCTGGGGGAAAAACTGTTTTTT.

The genes are TRBV6-5 and TRBJ2-7; TRBD2 matches 7 bases. The CDR3 is 14 amino acids. Germline lookup yields CDR1 MNHEY and CDR2 SVGAGI. V lost 2 bases, J lost 3 bases, and 4 bases stayed unmatched. In DNA, the CDR3 is TGTGCCAGCAGTTACGGGGAGGGTAGCTACGAGCAGTACTTC. Its protein is CASSYGEGSYEQYF.

The chain's CDR3 is CASSLDGTDTEAFF. The CDR3 coding sequence is TGTGCCAGCAGCTTAGACGGGACAGACACTGAAGCTTTCTTT. V is TRBV11-3 and J is TRBJ1-1; 7 nucleotides agree with TRBD1. The CDR3 is 14 residues long. Germline V gene sequence: CDR1 SGHNT, CDR2 YENEEA. The ends lost 0 bases at V and 3 bases at J; junction bases unmatched: 1.

CDR3 in DNA: TGTGCCAGCTCACCGAGGACTAGCGGCACAGATACGCAGTATTTT. It codes for CASSPRTSGTDTQYF. The chain joins TRBV18 to TRBJ2-3; the match to TRBD2 covers 9 bases. The CDR3 is 15 amino acids. V was clipped by 3 bases and J by 1 base; unmatched bases: 2. Germline-derived CDR1 and CDR2 are KGHSH and LQKENI.

The chain joins TRBV29-1 to TRBJ2-5; either TRBD1 or TRBD2 may fit D (6 bases each). Germline CDR1 reads SQVTM; CDR2 reads ANQGSEA. V lost 4 bases to trimming and J lost 1 base, with 16 bases between them. This CDR3 contains 15 residues. The CDR3 here is CSVGGKQGGQETQYF. The CDR3 DNA sequence: TGCAGCGTTGGAGGCAAACAGGGAGGCCAAGAGACCCAGTACTTC.

The gene calls are TRBV10-3 and TRBJ1-1, with TRBD1 matching over 9 bases. Germline V lookup: CDR1 ENHRY, CDR2 SYGVKD. The CDR3 is made up of 15 amino acids. The V gene end was trimmed by 0 bases and the J gene end by 4 bases; junction bases not matched to a gene: 3. CDR3 sequence (DNA): TGTGCCATCAGTGAGTCCGAGACAGGGGGCACTGAAGCTTTCTTT. Its protein is CAISESETGGTEAFF.

The gene calls are TRBV18 and TRBJ1-1; tentative D call: TRBD1 (6 bases). Between the trimmed V and J ends, which lost 2 bases and 0 bases, there was a span of 16 bases. The CDR3 contains 17 residues. The germline V gene encodes CDR1 KGHSH and CDR2 LQKENI. The CDR3, as DNA: TGTGCCAGCTCACCATTCGGGGGTGGGGGCATGAACACTGAAGCTTTCTTT. This gives the protein CASSPFGGGGMNTEAFF.

The chain couples TRBV20-1 to TRBJ1-4; no firm D call. This CDR3 spans 15 amino acids. Germline CDR1 and CDR2: DFQATT and SNEGSKA (reference sequence). V was shortened by 3 bases and J by 2 bases, with 13 bases between the two germline ends. The CDR3, as DNA: TGCAGTGCTAGTTTACGCGGAGGGACTAATGAAAAACTGTTTTTT. The encoded protein is CSASLRGGTNEKLFF.

This chain links TRBV5-1 with TRBJ1-5, with D uncertain. With 5 bases removed from V and 0 bases from J, the gap between germline ends came to 6 bases. Germline V gives CDR1 SGHRS, CDR2 YFSETQ. The CDR3 consists of 13 residues. The CDR3 sequence: CASRLDSNQPQHF. The CDR3, as DNA: TGCGCCAGCAGGCTAGATAGCAATCAGCCCCAGCATTTT.

The gene calls are TRBV7-2 and TRBJ2-4; 11 nucleotides line up with TRBD2. This CDR3 comprises 16 residues. Trimming took 4 bases from V and 1 from J; bases not matched to a gene: 3. Germline V CDR1 and CDR2: SGHTA, FQGNSA. CDR3 sequence: CASSSPSGGAKNIQYF. The CDR3 region has the DNA TGTGCCAGCAGCTCACCTAGCGGGGGGGCCAAAAACATTCAGTACTTC.

The genes are TRBV7-2 and TRBJ2-2; tentative D call: TRBD2 (6 bases). Germline V gives CDR1 SGHTA, CDR2 FQGNSA. The CDR3 has 14 residues. V dropped 5 bases and J dropped 6 bases, with 13 bases sitting between them. As DNA, the CDR3 is TGTGCCAGCAGCCCCGGGGCGGGATCCGGGGAGCTGTTTTTT. It is translated as CASSPGAGSGELFF.

The chain employs TRBV12-3 or TRBV12-4 and TRBJ2-7; D unresolved. CDR3 length: 11 residues. V was pared by 4 bases and J by 6 bases, with 7 bases between. The CDR3 protein is CASSSLGEQYF. For the CDR3, the DNA is TGTGCCAGCAGTTCCTTAGGCGAGCAGTACTTC.

This chain uses TRBV4-3 with TRBJ2-1; D may be TRBD1 (6 bases). Germline CDR1 and CDR2: LGHNA and YSLEER. The CDR3 consists of 17 residues. V lost 1 base and J lost 3, with 16 bases in between. CDR3 bases: TGCGCCAGCAGCCAAGTACTAACAGGGATTAGCTACAATGAGCAGTTCTTC. Residues: CASSQVLTGISYNEQFF.

This chain connects TRBV7-2 to TRBJ2-3; the D gene is possibly TRBD1 (5 bases). CDR1 and CDR2 (germline): SGHTA, FQGNSA. Trimming pared 5 bases from V and 3 bases from J, leaving 18 bases between. The CDR3 spans 16 residues. CDR3 region: CASSLLGLLVTDTQYF. DNA for the CDR3: TGTGCCAGCAGCCTGCTGGGGCTCCTTGTTACAGATACGCAGTATTTT.